This T cell receptor (beta chain) was obtained from a study of T-cell reconstitution after alpha-beta-depleted transplantation in children. Unique molecular identifiers were incorporated when the TCRbeta library was constructed. TCRdb recomputed calls from the PCR reads with MiXCR, one row per CDR3 protein. The data show a few hundred thousand distinct CDR3 sequences, 13% seen once. Findings of the study overall: Certain patients had high TCRbeta diversity at day 60, and it came from recipient T cells and thymic progenitors that survived. T-cell numbers and diversity, one year after transplant, stemmed largely from T cells that were newly produced.

This clonotype showed up many times. Its antigen is still unknown. CDR1 is SGHTA and CDR2 is FQGNSA in the germline V gene. The length of the CDR3 is 14 residues. Trimming removed 7 bases at V and 6 bases at J, with 18 bases between. The specimen was PBMCs, mostly from graft donor cells, collected 360 days after TCRalphabeta/CD19-depleted stem cell transplant. This chain joins TRBV7-2 and TRBJ2-5; D uncertain. This clonotype originated in a male patient younger than 18 who had a stem cell transplant for acute myeloid leukemia, so the T cells may come from the graft donor. In DNA form, the CDR3 reads TGTGCCAGCACCGCGGTCGGCTGGATACAGACCCAGTACTTC. Its protein product is CASTAVGWIQTQYF.